This T cell receptor beta chain stems from a study of blood T cell repertoires in COVID-19. For the study at large: The cDNA or gDNA used as material had been derived from T cells, B-cell-depleted T cells, or PBMCs.

This clone was counted between two and nine times. Trimming took off 6 bases at V and 4 bases at J, with 15 bases between the two ends. Germline lookup yields CDR1 LGHNA and CDR2 YNFKEQ. This CDR3 spans 15 amino acids. Sequencing used immunoSEQ multiplex PCR; TCRdb keeps in-frame clones, though not all of them. The top ten clones hold around an eighth of a sample with about 190,000 clones, just under 90% of them seen once. V usage is TRBV4-2 and J usage is TRBJ1-4, with TRBD1 as a possible D gene (5 bases). This receptor was identified in a woman aged 70-85 years with COVID-19, enrolled during active disease. Material for sequencing was peripheral blood. Here the CDR3 reads CASREDSSRNEKLFF. The CDR3, as DNA: TGTGCCAGCAGGGAAGACAGTTCCCGTAATGAAAAACTGTTTTTT.